The 13 T cell receptor beta chains below all came from one sample that was sequenced in a study of blood T cells in healthy people across ages. Alongside a J-beta primer mix, a sample-barcoded 5' primer served in a second PCR lasting about 6 to 11 cycles. TCRdb used MiXCR to reprocess the 5' RACE reads, holding one entry per CDR3 protein. The sample holds 1.5 million to 2 million distinct CDR3 sequences, roughly a third seen once. Sequencing was carried out using blood. All receptors derive from a young woman in good health.

This clonotype was seen repeatedly, ten times or more. The J gene is TRBJ2-7, the V gene TRBV20-1; 8 bases align to TRBD2. Germline trimming cut 3 bases from V and 4 bases from J; bases unmatched to any gene: 8. The CDR3 consists of 14 residues. CDR1 is DFQATT and CDR2 is SNEGSKA in the germline V gene (reference sequence). The CDR3 reads CSASYGGVDYEQYF. The CDR3 DNA sequence: TGCAGTGCTAGTTACGGGGGGGTTGATTACGAGCAGTACTTC.

The chain carries TRBV28 and TRBJ2-3, with TRBD1 matching over 9 bases. The CDR3 consists of 14 residues. Germline lookup yields CDR1 MDHEN and CDR2 SYDVKM. The trim removed 8 bases at V and 2 bases at J, leaving 5 bases unmatched. CDR3 region: CASGGTGFTDTQYF. DNA for the CDR3: TGTGCCAGCGGCGGGACAGGGTTCACAGATACGCAGTATTTT.

The chain couples TRBV12-3 or TRBV12-4 to TRBJ1-2; 10 positions agree with TRBD1. The CDR3 runs to 15 residues. Trimming removed 6 bases from V and 7 bases from J; junction bases left unmatched: 11. CDR3 residues: CASSHQFGTGAGYTF. DNA of the CDR3: TGTGCCAGCAGCCATCAATTCGGGACAGGGGCTGGCTACACCTTC.

There are many counts of this clonotype. The rearrangement joins TRBV20-1 to TRBJ1-5; D unclear. Trimming removed 1 base at V and 6 bases at J, with 13 bases between. There are 14 residues in the CDR3. CDR1 and CDR2 (germline): DFQATT, SNEGSKA (reference sequence). As DNA, the CDR3 is TGCAGTGCTAGAGGTGGACCGATCGGTCAGCCCCAGCATTTT. This gives the protein CSARGGPIGQPQHF.

This chain joins TRBV29-1 and TRBJ1-1, with D unclear. Per germline, CDR1 SQVTM and CDR2 ANQGSEA. Trimming took off 7 bases at V and 3 bases at J, with 9 bases between the two ends. CDR3 length: 11 amino acids. The CDR3 sequence is CSGMQHTEAFF. The DNA for the CDR3 is TGCAGCGGTATGCAGCACACTGAAGCTTTCTTT.

The genes are TRBV20-1 and TRBJ2-5; a possible D gene is TRBD2 (5 bases). CDR1 is DFQATT, CDR2 SNEGSKA, per germline (reference sequence). This CDR3 has 14 amino acids. Trimming removed 3 bases at V and 2 bases at J, with 13 bases between. The CDR3 here is CSARPLASQETQYF. DNA for the CDR3: TGCAGTGCTAGGCCATTAGCGAGTCAAGAGACCCAGTACTTC.

This clonotype has just a few counts. The rearrangement joins TRBV12-3 or TRBV12-4 to TRBJ1-1; tentative D call: TRBD1 (6 bases). The CDR3 contains 14 residues. Trimming removed 1 base at V and 11 bases at J, with 17 bases between. The CDR3 coding sequence is TGTGCCAGCAGTTTAGAGGGGGGCGCGGGGGGCGCTTTCTTT. It translates to CASSLEGGAGGAFF.

This clonotype was counted a few times. The chain joins TRBV28 to TRBJ2-7; 8 bases fit TRBD2. Trimming removed 10 bases from V and 6 bases from J; junction bases left unmatched: 14. CDR3 length: 14 residues. Germline V CDR1 and CDR2: MDHEN, SYDVKM. CDR3 protein: CAIQTPGLGVEQYF. The CDR3 DNA reads TGTGCCATTCAAACGCCGGGACTAGGTGTCGAGCAGTACTTC.

The gene calls are TRBV4-1 and TRBJ2-7; unclear D gene. V shed 1 base and J shed 1 base, with 11 bases lying between them. The CDR3 is made up of 15 amino acids. Germline CDR1 MGHRA, CDR2 YSYEKL. The CDR3 sequence: CASSQVIDGSYEQYF. The CDR3 DNA sequence: TGCGCCAGCAGCCAAGTTATAGATGGATCCTACGAGCAGTACTTC.

This clonotype came up many times. The V call is TRBV15, the J call TRBJ2-7; D is uncertain. V lost 1 base, J lost 3 bases, and 13 bases lay in between. CDR3 length equals 15 residues. Germline V gives CDR1 LNHNV, CDR2 YYDKDF (reference sequence). The CDR3 nucleotides are TGTGCCACCAGCAGAGGACTCCTCTCGGGCTACGAGCAGTACTTC. Translating gives CATSRGLLSGYEQYF.

Only a few counts were recorded for this clonotype. The rearrangement links TRBV20-1 to TRBJ1-1; the D is unclear. Germline lookup yields CDR1 DFQATT and CDR2 SNEGSKA (reference sequence). V gave up 3 bases and J gave up 8 bases, with 16 bases separating them. The CDR3 has 13 amino acids. The CDR3 is CSARFAGLQEAFF. The CDR3 DNA follows: TGCAGTGCTAGGTTTGCGGGTTTGCAGGAAGCTTTCTTT.

This clonotype has just a few counts. This chain connects TRBV9 to TRBJ1-6; D gene uncertain. This CDR3 spans 17 amino acids. CDR1 is SGDLS, CDR2 YYNGEE, per germline. V was pared by 0 bases and J by 0 bases, with 10 bases between. This CDR3 is CASSVAGGDSYNSPLHF. CDR3 nucleotides: TGTGCCAGCAGCGTAGCTGGCGGTGACTCCTATAATTCACCCCTCCACTTT.

The chain joins TRBV21-1 to TRBJ2-1; the table's D call TRBD2 went unverified against the DNA. TRBV21-1 is tagged as a pseudogene. This CDR3 region has 16 residues. DNA of the CDR3: TGTGCCAGCAGCAAGGGACTAGCGGGGGCCTACAATGAGCAGTTCTTC. This sequence encodes CASSKGLAGAYNEQFF.